Listed below are T cell receptor beta chains from one sample, sequenced in a study of blood T cell repertoires in COVID-19. This table comes from immunoSEQ multiplex PCR, and its TCRdb copy is limited to in-frame clones, with some not included. The sample carries 340,000 or so clones, 83% recorded once. The sequencing sample was made of peripheral blood. These receptors came from a man younger than 45 with active or convalescent COVID-19. Both conserved end residues are part of each CDR3. A D gene is named only where the DNA matches it firmly. Not all rows give a size; the values are once, few, many and, for expanded clones, a class.

V	J	D	size	CDR3	DNA
TRBV6-1	TRBJ1-2	-	-	CASSEGAHNYGYTF	TGTGCCAGCAGTGAGGGGGCTCATAACTATGGCTACACCTTC
TRBV27	TRBJ1-1	-	-	CASSLSRNTEAFF	TGTGCCAGCAGTTTATCGAGGAACACTGAAGCTTTCTTT
TRBV9	TRBJ1-2	-	few	CASSVVGRGGYTF	TGTGCCAGCAGCGTAGTGGGGCGGGGTGGCTACACCTTC
TRBV10-3	TRBJ2-5	-	once	CAIRPPGGETQYF	TGTGCCATCAGGCCCCCTGGGGGCGAGACCCAGTACTTC
TRBV2	TRBJ1-3	TRBD1	-	CASRRTGSGNTIYF	TGTGCCAGCCGCCGGACAGGGTCTGGAAACACCATATATTTT
TRBV18	TRBJ1-5	-	-	CASSQNQQGGNQPQHF	TGTGCCAGCTCCCAGAACCAACAGGGTGGCAATCAGCCCCAGCATTTT
TRBV27	TRBJ1-5	-	few	CASSLSSAWDIKPQHF	TGTGCCAGCAGTTTATCGAGTGCTTGGGACATCAAACCCCAGCATTTT
TRBV6-6	TRBJ1-2	TRBD1	-	CASIGQGKYYGYTF	TGTGCCAGCATCGGACAGGGGAAGTACTATGGCTACACCTTC
TRBV3-1/TRBV3-2	TRBJ2-5	-	-	CASSHLAGGLRETQYF	TGTGCCAGCAGCCACCTTGCCGGGGGGCTACGAGAGACCCAGTACTTC
TRBV7-2	TRBJ2-7	-	-	CASSFYSKYEQYF	TGTGCCAGCAGCTTCTATAGTAAATACGAGCAGTACTTC
TRBV11-2	TRBJ2-6	-	-	CASSPRQGRVSGANVLTF	TGTGCCAGCAGTCCACGACAGGGGAGGGTCTCTGGGGCCAACGTCCTGACTTTC
TRBV19	TRBJ1-4	-	-	CASSIRATGNEKLFF	TGTGCCAGTAGTATTCGAGCAACCGGTAATGAAAAACTGTTTTTT
TRBV28	TRBJ2-7	TRBD2	-	CASSFGRELDEQYF	TGTGCCAGCAGTTTCGGGCGGGAGCTTGACGAGCAGTACTTC
TRBV3-1/TRBV3-2	TRBJ1-1	TRBD1	-	CASSHPDREGTDTEAFF	TGTGCCAGCAGCCATCCGGACAGGGAGGGGACGGACACTGAAGCTTTCTTT
TRBV19	TRBJ2-7	-	-	CASSRRARYEQYF	TGTGCCAGTAGCAGGAGGGCCAGGTACGAGCAGTACTTC
TRBV2	TRBJ1-2	-	-	CASSESRVLDYGYTF	TGTGCCAGCAGTGAATCTCGAGTGCTGGACTATGGCTACACCTTC
TRBV18	TRBJ2-5	-	-	CASSGQAETQYF	TGTGCCAGCTCAGGACAAGCGGAGACCCAGTACTTC
TRBV2	TRBJ1-1	-	-	CASSAQANTEAFF	TGTGCCAGCAGTGCCCAGGCGAACACTGAAGCTTTCTTT
TRBV7-8	TRBJ1-2	TRBD1	-	CASSLGQGLYGYTF	TGTGCCAGCAGCTTAGGACAGGGGTTATATGGCTACACCTTC
TRBV5-3	TRBJ1-6	-	-	CARSLDRDFYNSPLHF	TGTGCCAGAAGCTTGGATCGGGATTTCTATAATTCACCCCTCCACTTT
TRBV9	TRBJ2-1	TRBD2	-	CASSDLAGSYNEQFF	TGTGCCAGCAGCGATTTAGCGGGCTCCTACAATGAGCAGTTCTTC
TRBV6-5	TRBJ2-7	-	-	CASRSDGSSYEQYF	TGTGCCAGCAGGAGCGACGGGTCCTCCTACGAGCAGTACTTC
TRBV11-2	TRBJ2-4	-	-	CASSTGMGAKNIQYF	TGTGCCAGCAGCACAGGGATGGGTGCCAAAAACATTCAGTACTTC
TRBV24-1	TRBJ2-1	TRBD2	-	CATSDSLAGGLGNEQFF	TGTGCCACCAGTGATTCTTTGGCGGGGGGGCTTGGGAATGAGCAGTTCTTC
TRBV28	TRBJ2-5	TRBD1	few	CASSGQGNRETQYF	TGTGCCAGCAGTGGACAGGGGAATAGAGAGACCCAGTACTTC
TRBV4-3	TRBJ2-1	-	-	CASSLSGLHNEQFF	TGCGCCAGCAGCCTTTCGGGACTTCACAATGAGCAGTTCTTC
TRBV30	TRBJ1-1	-	-	CAWRRTPNTEAFF	TGTGCCTGGAGGAGGACACCGAACACTGAAGCTTTCTTT
TRBV29-1	TRBJ1-1	TRBD1	once	CSVEGGTGTLAGEAFF	TGCAGCGTTGAAGGCGGGACAGGAACCCTGGCGGGTGAAGCTTTCTTT
TRBV27	TRBJ2-1	TRBD2	few	CASSLFGGGASSYNEQFF	TGTGCCAGCAGTTTATTTGGCGGGGGGGCGAGCTCCTACAATGAGCAGTTCTTC
TRBV3-1/TRBV3-2	TRBJ2-5	TRBD2	-	CASSLYGTTPQETQYF	TGTGCCAGCAGCCTTTACGGGACTACCCCCCAAGAGACCCAGTACTTC
TRBV7-9	TRBJ1-6	-	-	CASSLVVNSPLHF	TGTGCCAGCAGCTTAGTTGTAAATTCACCCCTCCACTTT
TRBV5-4	TRBJ1-2	-	-	CASSLNGRSVLYGYTF	TGTGCCAGCAGCTTGAATGGAAGGTCCGTACTATATGGCTACACCTTC
TRBV6-4	TRBJ1-2	-	-	CASSDGLQGPITF	TGTGCCAGCAGTGACGGGTTACAGGGACCGATCACCTTC
TRBV5-6	TRBJ2-7	-	-	CASSLGVYEQYF	TGTGCCAGCAGCTTGGGCGTCTACGAGCAGTACTTC
TRBV19	TRBJ2-7	TRBD2	-	CASSIWAGRNEQYF	TGTGCCAGTAGTATTTGGGCCGGGAGGAACGAGCAGTACTTC
TRBV5-8	TRBJ1-4	-	once	CASSLVLTSGNEKLFF	TGTGCCAGCAGCCTGGTCTTAACTTCAGGGAATGAAAAACTGTTTTTT
TRBV29-1	TRBJ2-6	-	-	CSVVGLGSGANVLTF	TGCAGCGTTGTTGGTCTAGGCTCTGGGGCCAACGTCCTGACTTTC
TRBV6-5	TRBJ1-1	-	few	CASRRQPSLNTEAFF	TGTGCCAGCAGGCGACAGCCGAGCTTGAACACTGAAGCTTTCTTT
TRBV24-1	TRBJ1-5	-	-	CATSDLPSDQPQHF	TGTGCCACCAGTGATTTGCCCTCCGATCAGCCCCAGCATTTT
TRBV6-5	TRBJ2-7	-	-	CASSRNLATSYEQYF	TGTGCCAGCAGTAGAAACCTAGCAACGTCCTACGAGCAGTACTTC
TRBV12-3/TRBV12-4	TRBJ1-5	TRBD1	-	CASSRDRVSPQHF	TGTGCCAGCAGCCGAGACAGGGTCTCGCCCCAGCATTTT
TRBV10-3	TRBJ1-1	-	-	CAISESAGNTEAFF	TGTGCCATCAGTGAGTCGGCAGGGAACACTGAAGCTTTCTTT
TRBV9	TRBJ1-2	-	-	CASSVGGPNYGYTF	TGTGCCAGCAGCGTAGGGGGCCCTAACTATGGCTACACCTTC
TRBV6-5	TRBJ1-5	-	-	CASRQDSNQPQHF	TGTGCCAGCCGACAGGATAGCAATCAGCCCCAGCATTTT
TRBV12-3/TRBV12-4	TRBJ2-5	-	-	CASTHAGTQYF	TGTGCCAGCACCCACGCGGGGACCCAGTACTTC
TRBV12-3/TRBV12-4	TRBJ2-7	-	-	CASSFTRDGEQYF	TGTGCCAGCAGTTTTACCAGGGATGGAGAGCAGTACTTC
TRBV29-1	TRBJ2-7	TRBD1	-	CSGGTGNGDEQYF	TGCAGCGGGGGGACAGGGAACGGCGACGAGCAGTACTTC
TRBV7-3	TRBJ2-1	-	-	CASSLGQAHNEQFF	TGTGCCAGCAGCTTGGGGCAGGCGCACAATGAGCAGTTCTTC
TRBV30	TRBJ2-3	TRBD2	-	CAWDKKTSGRGDTQYF	TGTGCCTGGGATAAAAAAACTAGCGGGAGAGGTGATACGCAGTATTTT